This T cell receptor (beta chain) was identified during a study of CD8 T cells in Susac syndrome. Random hexamers served to reverse transcribe roughly 0.5 to 1 ug RNA. TCRdb passed the immunoSEQ multiplex PCR reads through MiXCR, listing each CDR3 protein once. The table includes a few hundred thousand distinct CDR3 sequences, 80% to 90% detected once. CDR1 is SQVTM, CDR2 ANQGSEA, per germline. Trimming removed 2 bases at V and 5 bases at J, with 6 bases between. The CDR3 is 11 amino acids. This TCR derives from a human donor with multiple sclerosis. The sequenced material came from CD8+ T cells from PBMCs. The chain recombines TRBV29-1 with TRBJ1-1, with D possibly TRBD1 on 5 matching bases. The CDR3 spells CSVEWGTEAFF. The CDR3 nucleotides are TGCAGCGTTGAATGGGGGACTGAAGCTTTCTTT.